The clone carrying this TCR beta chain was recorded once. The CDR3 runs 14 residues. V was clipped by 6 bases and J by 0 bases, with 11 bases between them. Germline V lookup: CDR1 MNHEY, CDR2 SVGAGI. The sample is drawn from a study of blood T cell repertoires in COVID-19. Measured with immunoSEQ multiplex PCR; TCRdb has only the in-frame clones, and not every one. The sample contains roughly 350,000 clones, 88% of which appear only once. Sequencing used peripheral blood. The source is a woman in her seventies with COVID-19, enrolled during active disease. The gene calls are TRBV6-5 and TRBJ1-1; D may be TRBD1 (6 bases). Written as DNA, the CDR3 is TGTGCCAGCAGCGACAGGATCATGAACACTGAAGCTTTCTTT. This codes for CASSDRIMNTEAFF.